This T cell receptor (beta chain) was sequenced in a study of T-cell reconstitution after alpha-beta-depleted transplantation in children. Study-level results: The high TCRbeta diversity at day 60 in some patients came from surviving recipient T cells and thymic progenitors. T cells produced anew were the main source of T-cell counts and diversity one year after transplant. Reportedly, alpha-beta T cells present about two months post-transplant originated from several hundred expanded clones of graft origin.

The CDR3 runs to 14 residues. Germline V gives CDR1 DFQATT, CDR2 SNEGSKA (reference sequence). Trimming cost V 4 bases and J 0 bases, with 10 bases left between them. This clonotype has a count of ten or more. The antigen remains unidentified. The library targeted TCRbeta and was prepared with unique molecular identifiers. TCRdb fed the PCR reads into MiXCR, producing one record per CDR3 protein. The sample yields some 300,000 distinct CDR3 sequences, about 7.3% seen once. The chain is built from TRBV20-1 and TRBJ1-3; maybe TRBD1 (5 bases). The sequence was collected from a female patient aged 2-10 years who had a stem cell transplant for Fanconi anemia, so the T cells may come from the graft donor. The sequenced sample was peripheral blood, obtained 360 days after TCRalphabeta/CD19-depleted stem cell transplant. This CDR3 is CSATKTASGNTIYF. The CDR3 coding sequence is TGCAGTGCTACTAAGACAGCCTCTGGAAACACCATATATTTT.